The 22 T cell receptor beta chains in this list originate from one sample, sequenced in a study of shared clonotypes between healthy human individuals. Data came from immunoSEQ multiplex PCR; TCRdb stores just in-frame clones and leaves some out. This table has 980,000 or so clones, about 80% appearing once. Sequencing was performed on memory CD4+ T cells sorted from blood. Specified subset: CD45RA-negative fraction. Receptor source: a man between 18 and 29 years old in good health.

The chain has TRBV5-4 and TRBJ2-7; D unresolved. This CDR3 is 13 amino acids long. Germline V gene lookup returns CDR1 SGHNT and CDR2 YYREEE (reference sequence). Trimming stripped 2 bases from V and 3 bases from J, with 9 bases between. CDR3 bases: TGTGCCAGCAGCTTAAGGGTAGGCTACGAGCAGTACTTC. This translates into CASSLRVGYEQYF.

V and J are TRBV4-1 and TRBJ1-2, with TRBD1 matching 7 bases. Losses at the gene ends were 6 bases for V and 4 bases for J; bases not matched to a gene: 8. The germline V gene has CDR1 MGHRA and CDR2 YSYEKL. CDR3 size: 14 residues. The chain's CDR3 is CASSPDRVSYGYTF. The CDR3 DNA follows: TGCGCCAGCAGTCCAGACAGGGTTAGCTATGGCTACACCTTC.

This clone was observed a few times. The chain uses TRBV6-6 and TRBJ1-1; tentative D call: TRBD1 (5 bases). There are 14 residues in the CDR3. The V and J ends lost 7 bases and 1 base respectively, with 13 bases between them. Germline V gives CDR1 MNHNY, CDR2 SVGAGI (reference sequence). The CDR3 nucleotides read TGTGCCAGCACAGCGGCACAGGCGAACACTGAAGCTTTCTTT. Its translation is CASTAAQANTEAFF.

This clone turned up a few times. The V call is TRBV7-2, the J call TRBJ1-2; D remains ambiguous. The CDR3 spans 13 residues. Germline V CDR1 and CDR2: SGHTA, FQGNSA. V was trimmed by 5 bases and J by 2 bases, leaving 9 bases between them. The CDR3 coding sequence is TGTGCCAGCAGCCCCCAATACAACTATGGCTACACCTTC. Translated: CASSPQYNYGYTF. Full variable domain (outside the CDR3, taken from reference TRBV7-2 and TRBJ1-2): GAGVSQSPSNKVTEKGKDVELRCDPISGHTALYWYRQSLGQGLEFLIYFQGNSAPDKSGLPSDRFSAERTGGSVSTLTIQRTQQEDSAVYLCASSPQYNYGYTFGSGTRLTVV.

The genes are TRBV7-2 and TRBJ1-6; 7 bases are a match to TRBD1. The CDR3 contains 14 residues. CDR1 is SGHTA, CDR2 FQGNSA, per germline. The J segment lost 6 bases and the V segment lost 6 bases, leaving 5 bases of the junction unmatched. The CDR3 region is CASRRQGGNSPLHF. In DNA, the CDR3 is TGTGCCAGCAGGAGACAGGGCGGTAATTCACCCCTCCACTTT.

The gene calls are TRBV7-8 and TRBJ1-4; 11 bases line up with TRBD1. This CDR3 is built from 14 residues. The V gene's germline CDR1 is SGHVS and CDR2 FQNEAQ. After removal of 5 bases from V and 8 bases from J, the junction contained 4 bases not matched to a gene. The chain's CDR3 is CASSRGQGGEKLFF. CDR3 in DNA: TGTGCCAGCAGCCGGGGACAGGGGGGCGAAAAACTGTTTTTT.

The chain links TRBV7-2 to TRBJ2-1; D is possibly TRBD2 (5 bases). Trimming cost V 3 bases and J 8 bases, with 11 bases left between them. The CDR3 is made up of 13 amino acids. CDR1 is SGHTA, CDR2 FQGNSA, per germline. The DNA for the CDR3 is TGTGCCAGCAGCTTGGACTCCGGCCATGAGCAGTTCTTC. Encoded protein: CASSLDSGHEQFF. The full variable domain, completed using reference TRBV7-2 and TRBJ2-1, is GAGVSQSPSNKVTEKGKDVELRCDPISGHTALYWYRQSLGQGLEFLIYFQGNSAPDKSGLPSDRFSAERTGGSVSTLTIQRTQQEDSAVYLCASSLDSGHEQFFGPGTRLTVL.

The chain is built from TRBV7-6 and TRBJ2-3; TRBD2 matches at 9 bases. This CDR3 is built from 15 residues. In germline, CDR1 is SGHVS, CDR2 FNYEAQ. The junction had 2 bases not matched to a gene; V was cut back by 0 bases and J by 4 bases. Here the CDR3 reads CASSLALAGSDTQYF. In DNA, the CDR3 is TGTGCCAGCAGCTTAGCCCTAGCGGGGTCAGATACGCAGTATTTT.

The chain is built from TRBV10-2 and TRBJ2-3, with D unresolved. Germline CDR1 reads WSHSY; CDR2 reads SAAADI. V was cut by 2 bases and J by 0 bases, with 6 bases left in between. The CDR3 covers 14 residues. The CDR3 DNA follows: TGCGCCAGCAGTGAGGACCCTAGCACAGATACGCAGTATTTT. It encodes CASSEDPSTDTQYF.

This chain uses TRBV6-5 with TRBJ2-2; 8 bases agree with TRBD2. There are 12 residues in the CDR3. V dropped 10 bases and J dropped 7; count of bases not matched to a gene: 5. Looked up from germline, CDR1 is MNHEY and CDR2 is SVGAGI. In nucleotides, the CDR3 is TGTGCCACCAGCCGGGAGGGCGGGGAGCTGTTTTTT. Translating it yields CATSREGGELFF.

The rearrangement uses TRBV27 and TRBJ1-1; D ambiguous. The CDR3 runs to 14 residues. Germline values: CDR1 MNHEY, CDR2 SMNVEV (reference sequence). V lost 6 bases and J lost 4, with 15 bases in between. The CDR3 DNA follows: TGTGCCAGCAGGTGGACGGCCGAGACCACTGAAGCTTTCTTT. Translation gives CASRWTAETTEAFF.

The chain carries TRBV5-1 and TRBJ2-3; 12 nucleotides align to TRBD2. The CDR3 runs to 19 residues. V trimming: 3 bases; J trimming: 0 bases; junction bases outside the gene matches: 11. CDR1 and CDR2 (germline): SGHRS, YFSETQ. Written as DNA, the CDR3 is TGCGCCAGCAGCTGGAAGACTAGCGGGGGAACATCTAGCACAGATACGCAGTATTTT. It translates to CASSWKTSGGTSSTDTQYF. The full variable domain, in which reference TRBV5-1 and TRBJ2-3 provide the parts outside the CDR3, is KAGVTQTPRYLIKTRGQQVTLSCSPISGHRSVSWYQQTPGQGLQFLFEYFSETQRNKGNFPGRFSGRQFSNSRSEMNVSTLELGDSALYLCASSWKTSGGTSSTDTQYFGPGTRLTVL.

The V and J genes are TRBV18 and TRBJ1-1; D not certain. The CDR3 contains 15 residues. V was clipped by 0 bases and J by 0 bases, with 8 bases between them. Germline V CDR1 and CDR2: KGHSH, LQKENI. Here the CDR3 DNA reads TGTGCCAGCTCACCACCGTTTGGGCTGAACACTGAAGCTTTCTTT. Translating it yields CASSPPFGLNTEAFF.

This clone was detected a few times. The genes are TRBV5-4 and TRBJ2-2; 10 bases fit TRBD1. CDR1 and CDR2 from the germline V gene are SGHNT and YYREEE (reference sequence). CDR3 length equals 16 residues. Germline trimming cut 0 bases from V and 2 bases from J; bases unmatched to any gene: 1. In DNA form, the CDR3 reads TGTGCCAGCAGCTTGGGACAGGGGGCCAACACCGGGGAGCTGTTTTTT. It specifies CASSLGQGANTGELFF.

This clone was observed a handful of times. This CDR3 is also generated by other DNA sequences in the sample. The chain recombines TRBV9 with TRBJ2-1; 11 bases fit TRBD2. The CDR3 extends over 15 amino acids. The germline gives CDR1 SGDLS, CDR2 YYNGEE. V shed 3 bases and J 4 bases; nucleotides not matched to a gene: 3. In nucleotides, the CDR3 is TGTGCCAGCAGCGCCGGGACTAGCGGTTACAATGAGCAGTTCTTC. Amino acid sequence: CASSAGTSGYNEQFF.

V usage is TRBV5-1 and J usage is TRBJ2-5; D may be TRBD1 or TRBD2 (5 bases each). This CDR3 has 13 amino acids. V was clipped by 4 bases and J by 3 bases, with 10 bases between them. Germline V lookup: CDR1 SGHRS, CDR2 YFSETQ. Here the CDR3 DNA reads TGCGCCAGCAGCCCTGGGGGAGAAGAGACCCAGTACTTC. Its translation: CASSPGGEETQYF.

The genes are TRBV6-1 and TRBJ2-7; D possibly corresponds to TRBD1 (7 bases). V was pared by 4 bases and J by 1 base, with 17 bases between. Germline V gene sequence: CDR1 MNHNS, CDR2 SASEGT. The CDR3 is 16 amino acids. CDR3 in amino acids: CASSGRRGTVSYEQYF. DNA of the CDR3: TGTGCCAGCAGTGGACGGCGCGGGACAGTATCCTACGAGCAGTACTTC.

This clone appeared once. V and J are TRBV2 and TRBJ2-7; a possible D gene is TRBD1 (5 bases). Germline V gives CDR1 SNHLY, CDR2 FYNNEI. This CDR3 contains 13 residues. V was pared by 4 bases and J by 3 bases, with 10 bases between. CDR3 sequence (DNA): TGTGCCAGCAGTGTACAGGTCTACTACGAGCAGTACTTC. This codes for CASSVQVYYEQYF.

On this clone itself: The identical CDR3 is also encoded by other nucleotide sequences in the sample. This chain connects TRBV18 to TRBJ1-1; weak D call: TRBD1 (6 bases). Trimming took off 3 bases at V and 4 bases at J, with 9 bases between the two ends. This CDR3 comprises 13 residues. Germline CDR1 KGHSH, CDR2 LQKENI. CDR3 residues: CASSPSRGTEAFF. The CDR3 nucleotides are TGTGCCAGCTCACCTAGCAGGGGCACTGAAGCTTTCTTT.

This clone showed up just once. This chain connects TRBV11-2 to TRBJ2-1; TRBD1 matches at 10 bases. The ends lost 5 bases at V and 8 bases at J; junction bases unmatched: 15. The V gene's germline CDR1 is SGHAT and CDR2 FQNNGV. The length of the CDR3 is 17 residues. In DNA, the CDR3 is TGTGCCAGCAGCATCACGTTTCCGGGACAGGGGAGGGATGAGCAGTTCTTC. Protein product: CASSITFPGQGRDEQFF.

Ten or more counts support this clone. The CDR3 region is CASSLNANEQFF. In DNA form, the CDR3 reads TGTGCCAGCAGTTTAAACGCCAATGAGCAGTTCTTC. J is TRBJ2-1 and V is TRBV28; no firm D call. The V and J ends lost 2 bases and 6 bases respectively, with 5 bases between them. CDR1 and CDR2 from the germline V gene are MDHEN and SYDVKM. CDR3 length equals 12 residues.

This CDR3 reads CASSLFPDTQYF. The CDR3 DNA sequence: TGTGCCAGCAGCTTATTTCCCGATACGCAGTATTTT. The chain links TRBV7-9 to TRBJ2-3; no clear D. The CDR3 length is 12 residues. Germline assignment: CDR1 SEHNR and CDR2 FQNEAQ (reference sequence). Trimming shortened V by 2 bases and J by 6 bases, and 6 bases separated the two germline ends.